This T cell receptor (beta chain) was found in a study of tumor-infiltrating lymphocytes in oesophageal squamous cell carcinoma. CDR1 is SGHTA and CDR2 is FQGNSA in the germline V gene. The CDR3 consists of 17 residues. V gave up 1 base and J gave up 3 bases, with 17 bases separating them. TCRdb processed the PCR reads anew with MiXCR; each CDR3 protein has one entry. The data show 10,000 or so distinct CDR3 sequences, about three fifths seen once. This sequence originates from a male donor with esophageal squamous cell carcinoma. Sequencing was done on a sample of esophageal tumor tissue. The chain couples TRBV7-2 to TRBJ2-3; D unclear. As DNA, the CDR3 is TGTGCCAGCAGCTTAGAATGGCAGGCAGGTGTTACAGATACGCAGTATTTT. This sequence encodes CASSLEWQAGVTDTQYF.